Shown below are 2 T cell receptor beta chains from a single sample sequenced in a study of cytomegalovirus exposure and HLA in healthy donors. The PCR ran on 60 Vbeta and 13 Jbeta primers. The data were produced by immunoSEQ multiplex PCR, yet TCRdb's version contains in-frame clones alone and is incomplete. This table has about 110,000 clones, around 84% appearing once. The sample taken for sequencing was PBMCs. Source of these receptors: a woman in her thirties in good health and CMV-seronegative.

The chain recombines TRBV29-1 with TRBJ2-1; D may be TRBD2 (5 bases). CDR1 and CDR2 from the germline V gene are SQVTM and ANQGSEA. V gave up 1 base and J gave up 2 bases, with 9 bases separating them. The CDR3 covers 14 residues. CDR3 in DNA: TGCAGCGTTGAAGTACGGGATCCCTACAATGAGCAGTTCTTC. Translation: CSVEVRDPYNEQFF.

CDR3: CSGGTTEAFF. The CDR3 region has the DNA TGCAGCGGAGGGACTACTGAAGCTTTCTTT. The chain is built from TRBV29-1 and TRBJ1-1; tentatively, D is TRBD1 (5 bases). V lost 7 bases, J lost 5 bases, and 8 bases lay in between. CDR1 is SQVTM and CDR2 is ANQGSEA in the germline V gene. This CDR3 comprises 10 residues. Full variable domain (outside the CDR3, taken from reference TRBV29-1 and TRBJ1-1): SAVISQKPSRDICQRGTSLTIQCQVDSQVTMMFWYRQQPGQSLTLIATANQGSEATYESGFVIDKFPISRPNLTFSTLTVSNMSPEDSSIYLCSGGTTEAFFGQGTRLTVV.